The text below deals with one T cell receptor (beta chain). Antigen: not known. V was trimmed by 4 bases and J by 2 bases, leaving 8 bases between them. This CDR3 comprises 13 residues. Germline CDR1 reads SEHNR; CDR2 reads FQNEAQ (reference sequence). This sample was included in a study of T cell responses to AZD1222 COVID-19 vaccine. Whole-study results and caveats: Variant regions that are unmutated are reportedly the target of nearly half of spike-specific TCRs. A rise in Spike-specific TCR breadth and depth followed two AZD1222 doses. The CD4 TCRs associated with vaccination extended across spike and predominated at 160-218 and 743-854. Sampling captured repertoires only after the peak T cell response.

The protocol was immunoSEQ multiplex PCR, while the TCRdb copy is restricted to in-frame clones and leaves out a portion. The repertoire has under 200,000 clones, 80% to 95% of them found once; the top ten carry around 1.6%. This specimen consisted of peripheral blood, obtained on day 0 of AZD1222 vaccination. The V and J genes are TRBV7-9 and TRBJ1-2; D remains unclear. This TCR was sampled from an adult in good health. Written as DNA, the CDR3 is TGTGCCAGCAGCTATGGGGTCAACTATGGCTACACCTTC. Its translation is CASSYGVNYGYTF.